This T cell receptor (beta chain) was found in a study of early T cells in non-severe SARS-CoV-2 infection (dated by TCRdb to the early 2020s). For context, the study as a whole: TCR sequencing used bulk RNA from unsorted whole blood, so alpha and beta chains could not be paired.

Many counts were recorded for this clonotype. The clone's antigen remains unknown. No base-level quality is on record; no much larger clone is a single base apart. Broader findings and caveats from the paper: VDJdb matching was skewed toward anti-spike CD8 responses, so virus-specific expansions were likely underestimated and private and CD4 specificities were missed.

The library was made by 5' RACE. The sequencing machine was a NextSeq 500. To correct for sequencing error and PCR bias, the TCR library protocol tagged individual cDNA molecules with unique molecular identifiers. TCR alpha and beta chains were both sequenced, and the abundances of alpha and beta sequences in each sample were closely correlated with each other. In the original analysis: V gene, J gene and CDR3 annotation of TCR sequences was performed with Decombinator V4. TCRs were defined as expanded if a significant change between any two time points was detected under a Poisson model with p below 0.0001. Abundances of TCRs were expressed as counts per million after normalisation to the total number of TCRs sequenced in each sample. VDJdb, accessed on 1 November 2021, was searched for TCRs annotated for CMV, EBV and SARS-CoV-2, and TCRs annotated for more than one antigen were excluded. The public reads were reprocessed in TCRdb via fastp at Q25 and MiXCR, keeping in-frame beta chains. Rows matching on CDR3 protein sequence are summarized as one entry with the most common DNA and genes. It is TCRdb's table, rather than the study itself, that gives the V and J calls and clone size. The sample profile shows tens of thousands of distinct CDR3 sequences; 8.7% of them were found once. The leading ten clones occupy approximately 4% of the sample.

A case-control design nested within a healthcare worker cohort in London, UK, was used, with weekly nasopharyngeal swab PCR tests and blood sampling performed. Healthcare workers were recruited between 23 and 31 March 2020, during the week of the UK lockdown, and were followed weekly for up to roughly 15 weeks. The specimen comprised whole blood, sampled at baseline. The TCR sequence derives from an adult who was a healthcare worker with PCR-confirmed SARS-CoV-2 infection or an uninfected control (not recorded which).

The CDR3 region reads CSVAQLAGGETQYF. The sequence in DNA is TGCAGCGTTGCCCAACTAGCGGGAGGAGAGACCCAGTACTTC. The sequence is built from TRBV29-1 and TRBJ2-5; 12 nucleotides in the junction match TRBD2. From the germline V gene, CDR1 is SQVTM and CDR2 is ANQGSEA. V has 4 bases trimmed and J has 4 bases trimmed; junction bases matching no gene number 4. Measured from the cysteine to the phenylalanine, the CDR3 is 14 residues long. The only DNA kept is the CDR3, 42 bases in frame from the first base.